This T cell receptor beta chain was profiled in a study of spatial heterogeneity in lung cancer. Per the germline V gene, CDR1 is MNHEY and CDR2 is SMNVEV (reference sequence). The CDR3 runs 16 residues. The ends lost 0 bases at V and 8 bases at J; junction bases unmatched: 6. This clonotype was picked up many times. In the library, each TCR cDNA molecule bore its own unique molecular identifier. In TCRdb, the 5' RACE reads were re-called with MiXCR into one record per CDR3 protein. The top ten hold 55% to 70% of the sample, which has 40,000 to 45,000 distinct CDR3 sequences, approximately 15% seen once. Time point given: sample taken at primary tumor resection. Whole RNA, isolated from tumor, nontumor lung or frozen PBMC, was sequenced without prior sorting.

This material consisted of PBMCs, taken at surgery. The chain has TRBV27 and TRBJ1-4; 10 positions agree with TRBD1. The clonotype originates from a male donor with early-stage non-small cell lung cancer. In DNA form, the CDR3 reads TGTGCCAGCAGTTTATCGGTGGGACAGGGGCCGGAAAAACTGTTTTTT. This encodes CASSLSVGQGPEKLFF.